Listed below are T cell receptor beta chains from one sample, sequenced in a study of vaccination and CD4 T cells after COVID-19. The antigens these receptors bind are not known. TCRdb reprocessed the PCR reads with MiXCR, giving one entry per CDR3 protein. The profile shows about 22,000 distinct CDR3 sequences, around 62% of them singletons. The material was CD4+ T cells from blood, cultured in vitro, obtained before SARS-CoV-2 vaccination. All receptors come from a human donor who received a COVID-19 vaccine. Both conserved end residues are part of each CDR3. D genes are given only for firm matches. The size entry is marked missing in some rows and otherwise reads once, few, many or a size class.

>-|TRBV2|TRBD2|TRBJ2-1
CASSELAGAYNEQFF
TGTGCCAGCAGTGAGCTAGCGGGGGCCTACAATGAGCAGTTCTTC
>once|TRBV5-1|TRBD1|TRBJ2-3
CASSSLIPGQPFTDTQYF
TGCGCCAGCAGCTCATTGATCCCGGGACAGCCTTTCACAGATACGCAGTATTTT
>-|TRBV7-9|-|TRBJ1-3
CASSSSPDSFYSGNTIYF
TGTGCCAGCAGCTCAAGCCCGGACAGCTTTTACTCTGGAAACACCATATATTTT
>-|TRBV6-1|TRBD1|TRBJ1-2
CASRETGDDYGYTF
TGTGCCAGCAGGGAGACAGGGGATGACTATGGCTACACCTTC
>-|TRBV29-1|-|TRBJ1-5
CSAQGSNQPQHF
TGCAGCGCACAGGGTTCCAATCAGCCCCAGCATTTT
>-|TRBV10-1|-|TRBJ1-1
CASSVTMNTEAFF
TGCGCCAGCAGTGTTACGATGAACACTGAAGCTTTCTTT
>-|TRBV7-2|-|TRBJ1-1
CASSLDQNTEAFF
TGTGCCAGCAGCTTAGACCAAAACACTGAAGCTTTCTTT
>-|TRBV12-5|TRBD2|TRBJ2-7
CASGLGLAGGEQYF
TGTGCTAGTGGTTTGGGACTAGCGGGAGGCGAGCAGTACTTC
>-|TRBV7-9|-|TRBJ2-2
CASSSDVYAGELFF
TGTGCCAGCAGCTCGGACGTATATGCCGGGGAGCTGTTTTTT
>once|TRBV7-6|TRBD2|TRBJ2-3
CASSLAGFSGGAMDTQYF
TGTGCCAGCAGCTTAGCAGGTTTTAGCGGGGGGGCGATGGATACGCAGTATTTT
>few|TRBV12-3/TRBV12-4|TRBD1|TRBJ2-3
CASSDSRTGSTDTQYF
TGTGCCAGCAGCGACTCTAGGACAGGAAGCACAGATACGCAGTATTTT
>-|TRBV5-1|-|TRBJ2-3
CASSSPTGGSADTQYF
TGCGCCAGCAGCTCCCCCACGGGGGGCAGTGCAGATACGCAGTATTTT
>-|TRBV19|TRBD1|TRBJ1-4
CASSIVRTGTNEKLFF
TGTGCCAGTAGTATAGTTCGGACAGGGACTAATGAAAAACTGTTTTTT
>-|TRBV12-3/TRBV12-4|TRBD2|TRBJ2-7
CASSYGTSGMGEQYF
TGTGCCAGCAGTTACGGGACTAGCGGGATGGGGGAGCAGTACTTC
>few|TRBV20-1|TRBD2|TRBJ2-2
CSARVPSGVGTGELFF
TGCAGTGCTAGAGTACCTAGCGGGGTGGGCACCGGGGAGCTGTTTTTT
>few|TRBV19|TRBD2|TRBJ2-7
CASSIAGLAVYEQYF
TGTGCCAGTAGTATAGCGGGACTAGCGGTCTACGAGCAGTACTTC
>-|TRBV6-1|TRBD1|TRBJ2-5
CASSGRKDRGFEQETQYF
TGTGCCAGCAGTGGCAGAAAGGACAGGGGTTTTGAGCAAGAGACCCAGTACTTC
>-|TRBV29-1|TRBD1|TRBJ1-1
CSVDIGQAEAFF
TGCAGCGTTGATATAGGACAGGCGGAAGCTTTCTTT
>-|TRBV20-1|TRBD1|TRBJ1-1
CSALTGGRSEAFF
TGCAGTGCTTTGACAGGGGGACGAAGTGAAGCTTTCTTT
>-|TRBV30|TRBD2|TRBJ2-3
CAWSVLAGITDTQYF
TGTGCCTGGAGTGTACTAGCGGGGATCACAGATACGCAGTATTTT
>few|TRBV20-1|TRBD1|TRBJ1-6
CSARTGTPYNSPLHF
TGCAGTGCTAGGACAGGGACGCCCTATAATTCACCCCTCCACTTT
>-|TRBV12-3/TRBV12-4|-|TRBJ1-5
CASSFTVGQPQHF
TGTGCCAGCAGTTTTACCGTGGGTCAGCCCCAGCATTTT
>-|TRBV6-5|-|TRBJ2-2
CASSYHGELFF
TGTGCCAGCAGTTACCATGGGGAGCTGTTTTTT
>few|TRBV7-2|-|TRBJ2-5
CASSLEPKGTQYF
TGTGCCAGCAGCTTAGAACCTAAAGGGACCCAGTACTTC
>-|TRBV11-3|-|TRBJ2-1
CASSLGIGDEQFF
TGTGCCAGCAGCTTAGGTATAGGGGATGAGCAGTTCTTC
>few|TRBV5-4|-|TRBJ1-3
CASSSQGGVEGNTIYF
TGTGCCAGCAGCTCCCAAGGAGGAGTGGAGGGAAACACCATATATTTT
>-|TRBV6-2/TRBV6-3|TRBD1|TRBJ1-2
CASSTGTGEGRGYTF
TGTGCCAGCAGTACCGGGACAGGGGAGGGAAGGGGCTACACCTTC
>once|TRBV20-1|TRBD1|TRBJ1-6
CSASRQGFGSPLHF
TGCAGTGCTAGCAGACAGGGGTTCGGTTCACCCCTCCACTTT
>-|TRBV20-1|-|TRBJ1-5
CSATWGINQPQHF
TGCAGTGCTACGTGGGGTATCAATCAGCCCCAGCATTTT
>-|TRBV7-2|TRBD1|TRBJ2-5
CASSTGQEETQYF
TGTGCCAGCAGCACGGGACAGGAAGAGACCCAGTACTTC
>-|TRBV6-6|-|TRBJ2-1
CASSPYRVESDEQFF
TGTGCCAGCAGTCCATACAGGGTAGAGTCGGATGAGCAGTTCTTC
>-|TRBV6-2/TRBV6-3|-|TRBJ1-6
CASSRKGDLGSPLHF
TGTGCCAGCAGTAGGAAGGGGGATTTAGGTTCACCCCTCCACTTT
>few|TRBV7-2|-|TRBJ2-2
CASSSLAGELFF
TGTGCCAGCAGCTCCCTGGCCGGGGAGCTGTTTTTT
>-|TRBV3-1|TRBD1|TRBJ1-3
CASSRQGGVGNTIYF
TGTGCCAGCAGCCGACAGGGAGGAGTGGGAAACACCATATATTTT
>-|TRBV2|TRBD1|TRBJ1-2
CASTTDRGGGYGYTF
TGTGCCAGCACTACCGACAGGGGTGGGGGCTATGGCTACACCTTC
>-|TRBV19|TRBD1|TRBJ1-2
CASSTRQGQTYGYTF
TGTGCCAGTAGTACCAGACAGGGGCAGACTTATGGCTACACCTTC
>-|TRBV24-1|TRBD2|TRBJ2-5
CATSDPTSGETQYF
TGTGCCACCAGTGATCCGACTAGCGGAGAGACCCAGTACTTC
>-|TRBV20-1|TRBD2|TRBJ2-3
CSASRDYLADTQYF
TGCAGTGCTAGCCGGGACTACCTCGCCGATACGCAGTATTTT
>few|TRBV30|TRBD1|TRBJ1-2
CAWTRTGDPNYGYTF
TGTGCCTGGACCCGGACAGGGGACCCTAACTATGGCTACACCTTC
>-|TRBV7-3|TRBD2|TRBJ2-3
CASSLSGGGADTQYF
TGTGCCAGCAGCTTAAGCGGGGGAGGCGCAGATACGCAGTATTTT
>-|TRBV2|TRBD2|TRBJ2-3
CASRPTSASTDTQYF
TGTGCCAGCAGGCCGACTAGCGCGAGCACAGATACGCAGTATTTT
>-|TRBV6-5|-|TRBJ1-6
CASSLIGGSSYNSPLHF
TGTGCCAGCAGTTTAATCGGGGGCTCGTCCTATAATTCACCCCTCCACTTT
>-|TRBV5-1|TRBD1|TRBJ2-1
CASSTDRVGGYNEQFF
TGCGCCAGCAGCACGGACAGGGTAGGAGGCTACAATGAGCAGTTCTTC
>-|TRBV5-1|-|TRBJ1-6
CASSPRRDAPLHF
TGCGCCAGCAGCCCTCGACGGGATGCACCCCTCCACTTT
>-|TRBV12-3/TRBV12-4|-|TRBJ2-1
CASSLAAVGPYNEQFF
TGTGCCAGCAGTTTAGCCGCCGTAGGTCCCTACAATGAGCAGTTCTTC